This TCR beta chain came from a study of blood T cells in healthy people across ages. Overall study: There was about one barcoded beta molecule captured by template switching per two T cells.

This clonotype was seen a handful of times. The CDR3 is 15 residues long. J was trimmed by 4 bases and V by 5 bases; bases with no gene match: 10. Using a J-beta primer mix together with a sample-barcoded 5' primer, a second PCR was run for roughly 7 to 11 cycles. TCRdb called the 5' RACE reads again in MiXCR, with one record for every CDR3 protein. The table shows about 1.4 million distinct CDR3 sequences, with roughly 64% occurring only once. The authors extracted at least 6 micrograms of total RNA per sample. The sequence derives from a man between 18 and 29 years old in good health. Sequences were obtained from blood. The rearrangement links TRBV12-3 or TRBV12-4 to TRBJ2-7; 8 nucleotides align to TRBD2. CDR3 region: CASSPSGGEMYEQYF. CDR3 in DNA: TGTGCCAGCAGTCCCTCGGGGGGGGAAATGTACGAGCAGTACTTC.